This is a list of T cell receptor beta chains from one sample in a study of T cells after yellow fever vaccination. One entry per CDR3 protein, called by TCRdb with MiXCR from the 5' RACE reads. The repertoire holds about 75,000 distinct CDR3 sequences, with around 7.7% as singletons. Source: CD8+ T cells sorted from PBMCs, taken 10 days after the first yellow fever vaccination. Receptor source: a man aged 18 to 29 who received the YFV17D yellow fever vaccine. CDR3s include the opening cysteine and the closing phenylalanine or tryptophan. The D gene is left open where the match is weak. Only some rows state a clone size, as once, few, many or a class for expanded clones.

cdr3_aa cdr3_nt d_call clone_size cdr3_length j_call v_call
CASSSTDYRGLNTEAFF TGTGCCAGCAGCTCAACCGACTACAGGGGGCTGAACACTGAAGCTTTCTTT TRBD1 few 17 TRBJ1-1 TRBV5-4
CASSGPGPMSPANYGYTF TGTGCCAGCAGTGGCCCGGGCCCTATGAGCCCGGCTAACTATGGCTACACCTTC - - 18 TRBJ1-2 TRBV6-1
CASSAGTSGGLSQYF TGTGCCAGCAGCGCTGGGACTAGCGGGGGGTTGTCCCAGTACTTC TRBD2 many 15 TRBJ2-5 TRBV7-9
CASSLGPGDEQFF TGTGCCAGCAGCTTAGGCCCAGGGGATGAGCAGTTCTTC - few 13 TRBJ2-1 TRBV11-3
CASSSPTLAGGQGEQFF TGTGCCAGCAGTTCACCGACTTTGGCGGGGGGGCAAGGTGAGCAGTTCTTC TRBD2 few 17 TRBJ2-1 TRBV12-3/TRBV12-4
CASSEWGRYNEQFF TGTGCCAGCAGTGAATGGGGGCGCTACAATGAGCAGTTCTTC - few 14 TRBJ2-1 TRBV2
CASSLEVSETQYF TGTGCCAGCAGCTTGGAGGTTTCAGAGACCCAGTACTTC - many 13 TRBJ2-5 TRBV5-4
CASSLSAGSNYGYTF TGTGCCAGCAGTTTATCGGCAGGATCCAACTATGGCTACACCTTC - many 15 TRBJ1-2 TRBV27
CASTMLGLAGRETQYF TGTGCCAGCACAATGTTGGGGCTAGCGGGGCGAGAGACCCAGTACTTC TRBD2 few 16 TRBJ2-5 TRBV12-3/TRBV12-4
CASSVSGGAWETQYF TGTGCCAGCAGCGTTAGCGGGGGGGCCTGGGAGACCCAGTACTTC TRBD2 many 15 TRBJ2-5 TRBV9
CASSLRGSESPLHF TGTGCCAGCAGCTTACGGGGATCGGAATCACCCCTCCACTTT - many 14 TRBJ1-6 TRBV7-9
CATWGMKGGTYSPLHF TGTGCCACTTGGGGCATGAAGGGTGGGACTTATTCACCCCTCCACTTT - many 16 TRBJ1-6 TRBV10-3
CASSWDSGSKFF TGTGCCAGCAGTTGGGACAGTGGGTCCAAGTTCTTC TRBD1 many 12 TRBJ2-1 TRBV12-3/TRBV12-4
CASSRPSSGLSNEQFF TGTGCCAGCAGCCGTCCCTCTAGCGGATTAAGTAATGAGCAGTTCTTC TRBD2 few 16 TRBJ2-1 TRBV11-2
CAIRIGLADASSTDTQYF TGTGCCATCAGGATAGGACTAGCGGATGCCTCTAGCACAGATACGCAGTATTTT TRBD2 once 18 TRBJ2-3 TRBV10-3
CASSDTGGTEAFF TGCGCCAGCAGTGATACAGGGGGCACTGAAGCTTTCTTT TRBD1 many 13 TRBJ1-1 TRBV10-2
CASSQETSGDQETQYF TGTGCCAGCAGCCAAGAAACTAGCGGGGACCAAGAGACCCAGTACTTC TRBD2 many 16 TRBJ2-5 TRBV3-1
CASSLNRRGTDTQYF TGTGCCAGCAGCTTAAACCGGAGAGGCACAGATACGCAGTATTTT - many 15 TRBJ2-3 TRBV7-9
CASSQAASGGDEQFF TGTGCCAGCAGCCAAGCGGCTAGCGGGGGGGATGAGCAGTTCTTC TRBD2 many 15 TRBJ2-1 TRBV4-2
CASSGPAGIDYEHYF TGTGCCAGCAGCGGGCCCGCGGGGATCGACTACGAGCATTACTTC - - 15 TRBJ2-7 TRBV7-9
CASSLEAGTNSYNEQFF TGTGCCAGCAGCTTAGAGGCGGGGACAAACTCCTACAATGAGCAGTTCTTC - many 17 TRBJ2-1 TRBV7-6
CASSPGDRLYNEQFF TGTGCCAGCAGCCCCGGGGACAGGTTATACAATGAGCAGTTCTTC TRBD1 medium-sized 15 TRBJ2-1 TRBV9
CSARDPHGQGYTF TGCAGTGCTAGAGATCCTCATGGACAAGGCTACACCTTC - many 13 TRBJ1-2 TRBV20-1
CSVDSGGYNEQFF TGCAGCGTTGACAGCGGGGGCTACAATGAGCAGTTCTTC TRBD2 many 13 TRBJ2-1 TRBV29-1
CASSRGRRFTGELFF TGTGCCAGCAGCCGGGGACGGCGCTTCACCGGGGAGCTGTTTTTT - many 15 TRBJ2-2 TRBV12-3/TRBV12-4
CASSVEGGGMNTEAFF TGTGCCAGCAGCGTAGAGGGTGGGGGTATGAACACTGAAGCTTTCTTT - many 16 TRBJ1-1 TRBV9
CASSQEGSLYSYNEQFF TGTGCCAGCAGCCAAGAAGGTAGCCTTTACTCCTACAATGAGCAGTTCTTC - few 17 TRBJ2-1 TRBV3-1
CASSSSRGGDGVKSPLHF TGTGCCAGCAGCTCTTCCCGAGGGGGGGATGGGGTTAAATCACCCCTCCACTTT - few 18 TRBJ1-6 TRBV11-2
CASSWTAYNEQFF TGTGCCAGCAGCTGGACTGCCTACAATGAGCAGTTCTTC - few 13 TRBJ2-1 TRBV7-3
CASSIGTGAYNEQFF TGTGCCAGTAGTATAGGGACAGGGGCCTACAATGAGCAGTTCTTC TRBD1 few 15 TRBJ2-1 TRBV19
CASSPVGQGWYEQYF TGTGCCAGCTCACCCGTTGGACAGGGTTGGTACGAGCAGTACTTC TRBD1 many 15 TRBJ2-7 TRBV18
CASSDRLGLNYNSPLHF TGTGCCAGCAGTGACCGGTTGGGGCTGAACTATAATTCACCCCTCCACTTT - few 17 TRBJ1-6 TRBV6-1
CASRDGLAGGVNEQFF TGTGCCAGCAGGGACGGGCTAGCGGGGGGGGTGAATGAGCAGTTCTTC TRBD2 - 16 TRBJ2-1 TRBV12-3/TRBV12-4
CASSQINREQSTDTQYF TGCGCCAGCAGCCAAATAAACAGGGAACAAAGCACAGATACGCAGTATTTT - many 17 TRBJ2-3 TRBV4-3
CASSLGWSEAGTEAFF TGTGCCAGCAGTTTAGGATGGTCCGAGGCGGGCACTGAAGCTTTCTTT - many 16 TRBJ1-1 TRBV12-3/TRBV12-4
CASSLGSLGDNTEAFF TGTGCCAGCAGCTTAGGGTCTCTGGGGGATAACACTGAAGCTTTCTTT - many 16 TRBJ1-1 TRBV7-6
CASSQDGRTGGAYGYTF TGCGCCAGCAGCCAAGACGGGCGGACAGGGGGCGCCTATGGCTACACCTTC TRBD1 many 17 TRBJ1-2 TRBV4-3
CASSPSVGAGGELFF TGTGCCAGCAGCCCGTCGGTTGGGGCGGGCGGGGAGCTGTTTTTT - many 15 TRBJ2-2 TRBV7-3
CASSKLTRGPNTGELFF TGTGCCAGTAGTAAACTCACGCGGGGGCCCAATACCGGGGAGCTGTTTTTT - - 17 TRBJ2-2 TRBV19
CASSLPGVSYEQYF TGTGCCAGCAGCTTACCTGGGGTCTCCTACGAGCAGTACTTC - many 14 TRBJ2-7 TRBV7-2
CASSQEKSTDTQYF TGTGCCAGCAGCCAAGAAAAGAGCACAGATACGCAGTATTTT - - 14 TRBJ2-3 TRBV7-3
CASSWGVGEQFF TGTGCCAGCAGTTGGGGTGTTGGGGAGCAGTTCTTC - - 12 TRBJ2-1 TRBV6-6
CASSRDTINYGYTF TGTGCCAGCAGCCGGGACACAATAAACTATGGCTACACCTTC - - 14 TRBJ1-2 TRBV6-2/TRBV6-3
CSVDSGQDLTDTQYF TGCAGCGTTGACTCGGGACAGGACCTCACAGATACGCAGTATTTT TRBD1 many 15 TRBJ2-3 TRBV29-1
CASSLKGTGGVNQPQHF TGTGCCAGCAGTTTAAAGGGGACAGGGGGGGTTAATCAGCCCCAGCATTTT TRBD1 - 17 TRBJ1-5 TRBV27
CASSLGPEEETQYF TGTGCCAGCAGCTTAGGTCCTGAGGAAGAGACCCAGTACTTC - - 14 TRBJ2-5 TRBV7-6
CASSPWTSGVYEQFF TGTGCCAGCAGTCCCTGGACTAGCGGCGTCTATGAGCAGTTCTTC TRBD2 - 15 TRBJ2-1 TRBV6-5
CAWTTGVEETQYF TGTGCCTGGACAACCGGGGTCGAGGAGACCCAGTACTTC - - 13 TRBJ2-5 TRBV30
CASSLRRPTSGGAQLETQYF TGTGCCAGCAGCTTACGGCGGCCAACTAGCGGGGGGGCCCAATTGGAGACCCAGTACTTC TRBD2 - 20 TRBJ2-5 TRBV11-2
CASSPNGGAGGYTF TGTGCCAGCTCACCCAACGGTGGGGCTGGCGGCTACACCTTC - many 14 TRBJ1-2 TRBV18
CSVEGAQETQYF TGCAGCGTTGAAGGGGCCCAAGAGACCCAGTACTTC - many 12 TRBJ2-5 TRBV29-1